These T cell receptor beta chains were read from a single sample in a study of OX40 agonist ivuxolimab in advanced cancers. Sequencing was performed with immunoSEQ multiplex PCR; in TCRdb, only in-frame clones are kept and a portion is missing. In the table there are about 84,000 clones, roughly 87% of which are singletons. This specimen consisted of CD4+ or CD8+ T cells sorted from blood, obtained in a trial of the OX40 agonist ivuxolimab. These TCRs come from an adult with an advanced solid tumor such as melanoma, head and neck, liver or kidney cancer. Both conserved end residues are part of each CDR3. D genes are given only for firm matches. Clone size is not always given. Where it is, it says once, few, many or a class for expanded clones.

V gene: TRBV19; J gene: TRBJ1-2; clone size: NA; D gene: NA; CDR3 DNA: TGTGCCAGTAGTACTCGGATAGGGAGCGATGGCTACACCTTC; CDR3 protein: CASSTRIGSDGYTF
V gene: TRBV5-4; J gene: TRBJ1-4; clone size: few; D gene: NA; CDR3 DNA: TGTGCCAGCAGCTTTTGGGGGCGGGATGAAAAACTGTTTTTT; CDR3 protein: CASSFWGRDEKLFF
V gene: TRBV9; J gene: TRBJ1-1; clone size: few; D gene: TRBD1; CDR3 DNA: TGTGCCAGCAGTACTTTAACAGGGACAGGGGAAACTGAAGCTTTCTTT; CDR3 protein: CASSTLTGTGETEAFF
V gene: TRBV6-6; J gene: TRBJ2-3; clone size: NA; D gene: NA; CDR3 DNA: TGTGCCAGCAGTCGAGTGGGATTGAGCACAGATACGCAGTATTTT; CDR3 protein: CASSRVGLSTDTQYF
V gene: TRBV2; J gene: TRBJ2-6; clone size: NA; D gene: NA; CDR3 DNA: TGTGCCAGCAGTCGCCGGGCAGCTGGGGCCAACGTCCTGACTTTC; CDR3 protein: CASSRRAAGANVLTF
V gene: TRBV2; J gene: TRBJ2-1; clone size: NA; D gene: NA; CDR3 DNA: TGTGCCAGCAGTGATCTGGCAGGGACCTACAATGAGCAGTTCTTC; CDR3 protein: CASSDLAGTYNEQFF
V gene: TRBV19; J gene: TRBJ1-1; clone size: NA; D gene: NA; CDR3 DNA: TGTGCCAGTAGTGTAAGAGGTCATCAAGGCACTGAAGCTTTCTTT; CDR3 protein: CASSVRGHQGTEAFF
V gene: TRBV19; J gene: TRBJ2-5; clone size: NA; D gene: NA; CDR3 DNA: TGTGCCAGTAGTCCCACAGGGGGGGCTCGTAAGACCCAGTACTTC; CDR3 protein: CASSPTGGARKTQYF
V gene: TRBV6-1; J gene: TRBJ2-5; clone size: NA; D gene: NA; CDR3 DNA: TGTGCCAGCAGTGAACAGGGTGCTAGGCAAGAGACCCAGTACTTC; CDR3 protein: CASSEQGARQETQYF
V gene: TRBV6-6; J gene: TRBJ2-1; clone size: few; D gene: TRBD2; CDR3 DNA: TGTGCCAGCGGAATTCCACGGACTAGCAGCTACAATGAGCAGTTCTTC; CDR3 protein: CASGIPRTSSYNEQFF
V gene: TRBV10-3; J gene: TRBJ2-2; clone size: NA; D gene: TRBD2; CDR3 DNA: TGTGCCTCCGGAAAGGTAGCGGGGCGAAGCACCGGGGAGCTGTTTTTT; CDR3 protein: CASGKVAGRSTGELFF
V gene: TRBV19; J gene: TRBJ2-1; clone size: NA; D gene: TRBD1; CDR3 DNA: TGTGCCAGTAGTACCCGGGGGGGACAGGGGGCCTATGAGCAGTTCTTC; CDR3 protein: CASSTRGGQGAYEQFF
V gene: TRBV5-4; J gene: TRBJ2-5; clone size: NA; D gene: NA; CDR3 DNA: TGTGCCAGCAGCTTGGGACAACAAGAGACCCAGTACTTC; CDR3 protein: CASSLGQQETQYF
V gene: TRBV6-1; J gene: TRBJ1-4; clone size: once; D gene: NA; CDR3 DNA: TGTGCCAGCAGTGAAGCGGTGGGGGGCTTCGGTGAAAAACTGTTTTTT; CDR3 protein: CASSEAVGGFGEKLFF
V gene: TRBV6-6; J gene: TRBJ2-5; clone size: NA; D gene: NA; CDR3 DNA: TGTGCCAGCAGTTACTCAAGCAGGGCCCAAGAGACCCAGTACTTC; CDR3 protein: CASSYSSRAQETQYF
V gene: TRBV5-8; J gene: TRBJ2-1; clone size: NA; D gene: TRBD2; CDR3 DNA: TGTGCCAGCAGAGAAATCGGAGCGGGGGCACTCTTC; CDR3 protein: CASREIGAGALF
V gene: TRBV5-1; J gene: TRBJ1-3; clone size: once; D gene: NA; CDR3 DNA: TGCGCCAGCAGCTTGGAGGGCCCCTTGACAGGACGTCTCGGAAACACCATATATTTT; CDR3 protein: CASSLEGPLTGRLGNTIYF
V gene: TRBV5-5; J gene: TRBJ2-1; clone size: NA; D gene: NA; CDR3 DNA: TGTGCCAGCAGCTTGGGCGGGTTAGGGCCCTTCTCCTACAATGAGCAGTTCTTC; CDR3 protein: CASSLGGLGPFSYNEQFF
V gene: TRBV13; J gene: TRBJ1-6; clone size: NA; D gene: NA; CDR3 DNA: TGTGCCAGCAGTTCCGGACCGGGTAGTTCACCCCTCCACTTT; CDR3 protein: CASSSGPGSSPLHF
V gene: TRBV6-1; J gene: TRBJ1-2; clone size: NA; D gene: NA; CDR3 DNA: TGTGCCAGCAGTGCAGACAGTGGAAAACGTTATGGCTACACCTTC; CDR3 protein: CASSADSGKRYGYTF
V gene: TRBV14; J gene: TRBJ2-7; clone size: NA; D gene: NA; CDR3 DNA: TGTGCCAGCAGCTCAATAGGGGGGACCGGCGAGCAGTACTTC; CDR3 protein: CASSSIGGTGEQYF
V gene: TRBV9; J gene: TRBJ1-1; clone size: few; D gene: TRBD1; CDR3 DNA: TGTGCCAGCAGCGTAGGACAGGGTTCGGAAGCTTTCTTT; CDR3 protein: CASSVGQGSEAFF
V gene: TRBV9; J gene: TRBJ1-6; clone size: NA; D gene: NA; CDR3 DNA: TGTGCCAGCAGCGTAGTAGTCGGGGGCCCCCTCCACTTT; CDR3 protein: CASSVVVGGPLHF
V gene: TRBV18; J gene: TRBJ1-4; clone size: NA; D gene: NA; CDR3 DNA: TGTGCCAGCTCACCAGGGGCAGGAACTAATGAAAAACTGTTTTTT; CDR3 protein: CASSPGAGTNEKLFF
V gene: TRBV28; J gene: TRBJ2-7; clone size: NA; D gene: TRBD2; CDR3 DNA: TGTGCCAGCAGTTTAGGGGGACTAGCGGGAACCGAGCAGTACTTC; CDR3 protein: CASSLGGLAGTEQYF
V gene: TRBV6-1; J gene: TRBJ1-2; clone size: NA; D gene: NA; CDR3 DNA: TGTGCCAGCAGTCCAAGTAACTATGGCTACACCTTC; CDR3 protein: CASSPSNYGYTF
V gene: TRBV19; J gene: TRBJ2-1; clone size: NA; D gene: TRBD2; CDR3 DNA: TGTGCCAGTAGTATAGTCGGGGGACTAGGGGGGACTAGCTCCTACAATGAGCAGTTCTTC; CDR3 protein: CASSIVGGLGGTSSYNEQFF
V gene: TRBV19; J gene: TRBJ2-1; clone size: NA; D gene: TRBD1; CDR3 DNA: TGTGCCAGTAGTCCGGACAGGGGCTCCTACAATGAGCAGTTCTTC; CDR3 protein: CASSPDRGSYNEQFF
V gene: TRBV4-2; J gene: TRBJ2-2; clone size: NA; D gene: NA; CDR3 DNA: TGTGCCAGCAGCCTCCAAAGGTCGGCCCTAGGGGGGGAGCTGTTTTTT; CDR3 protein: CASSLQRSALGGELFF
V gene: TRBV6-5; J gene: TRBJ1-4; clone size: NA; D gene: NA; CDR3 DNA: TGTGCCAGCAGGGACAGCTCAACTAATGAAAAACTGTTTTTT; CDR3 protein: CASRDSSTNEKLFF
V gene: TRBV6-6; J gene: TRBJ2-3; clone size: NA; D gene: NA; CDR3 DNA: TGTGCCAGCACCGAATACAGGGAGGATACGCAGTATTTT; CDR3 protein: CASTEYREDTQYF
V gene: TRBV6-1; J gene: TRBJ1-4; clone size: NA; D gene: NA; CDR3 DNA: TGTGCCAGCAAGTCTTGGTCAGGGGATGAAAAACTGTTTTTT; CDR3 protein: CASKSWSGDEKLFF
V gene: TRBV30; J gene: TRBJ1-1; clone size: few; D gene: NA; CDR3 DNA: TGTGCCTGGAGTGCGACTCTGAACACTGAAGCTTTCTTT; CDR3 protein: CAWSATLNTEAFF
V gene: TRBV6-5; J gene: TRBJ2-7; clone size: NA; D gene: NA; CDR3 DNA: TGTGCCAGCTCGAGGTTCTCCTACGAGCAGTACTTC; CDR3 protein: CASSRFSYEQYF
V gene: TRBV9; J gene: TRBJ1-4; clone size: NA; D gene: NA; CDR3 DNA: TGTGCCAGCAGCCCTTTCCTCCTGCGGGGCGAAAAACTGTTTTTT; CDR3 protein: CASSPFLLRGEKLFF
V gene: TRBV11-2; J gene: TRBJ2-4; clone size: NA; D gene: NA; CDR3 DNA: TGTGCCAGCAGCTCGACAGGACCCAAAAACATTCAGTACTTC; CDR3 protein: CASSSTGPKNIQYF
V gene: TRBV19; J gene: TRBJ1-3; clone size: NA; D gene: NA; CDR3 DNA: TGTGCCAGTAGTATAAGGGGCCCTCCCTCTGGAAACACCATATATTTT; CDR3 protein: CASSIRGPPSGNTIYF
V gene: TRBV5-1; J gene: TRBJ2-5; clone size: NA; D gene: TRBD1; CDR3 DNA: TGCGCCAGCAGCTTGGGACAGGGGGTAGAGACCCAGTACTTC; CDR3 protein: CASSLGQGVETQYF
V gene: TRBV6-5; J gene: TRBJ2-5; clone size: NA; D gene: TRBD1; CDR3 DNA: TGTGCCAGCAGTATTAGGACAGGGGGGGAGACCCAGTACTTC; CDR3 protein: CASSIRTGGETQYF
V gene: TRBV19; J gene: TRBJ1-2; clone size: NA; D gene: NA; CDR3 DNA: TGTGCCAGTAGTGGACTGGACAGCTATGGCTACACCTTC; CDR3 protein: CASSGLDSYGYTF
V gene: TRBV6-4; J gene: TRBJ2-1; clone size: NA; D gene: NA; CDR3 DNA: TGTGCCAGCAGTGTCCAACCGGGTGGCAATGAGCAGTTCTTC; CDR3 protein: CASSVQPGGNEQFF
V gene: TRBV11-3; J gene: TRBJ2-5; clone size: NA; D gene: NA; CDR3 DNA: TGTGCCAGCAGCTTAGATGCAGGGGCCGAGACCCAGTACTTC; CDR3 protein: CASSLDAGAETQYF
V gene: TRBV7-8; J gene: TRBJ1-5; clone size: few; D gene: NA; CDR3 DNA: TGTGCCAGCGGCGGGGTTGGTGGTCAGCCCCAGCATTTT; CDR3 protein: CASGGVGGQPQHF
V gene: TRBV10-2; J gene: TRBJ2-6; clone size: NA; D gene: NA; CDR3 DNA: TGCGCCAGCAGAAAGGTTGGGGCCAACGTCCTGACTTTC; CDR3 protein: CASRKVGANVLTF
V gene: TRBV5-1; J gene: TRBJ1-3; clone size: NA; D gene: TRBD1; CDR3 DNA: TGCGCCAGCAGCTTGATGGGACAGGGGTTTTCTGGAAACACCATATATTTT; CDR3 protein: CASSLMGQGFSGNTIYF
V gene: TRBV5-1; J gene: TRBJ2-3; clone size: NA; D gene: NA; CDR3 DNA: TGCGCCAGCAGCTTGGGGGCGGGGGCGGCTAGCACAGATACGCAGTATTTT; CDR3 protein: CASSLGAGAASTDTQYF
V gene: TRBV11-2; J gene: TRBJ2-7; clone size: once; D gene: NA; CDR3 DNA: TGTGCCAGCAGCTTAGTCAGCTACGAGCAGTACTTC; CDR3 protein: CASSLVSYEQYF
V gene: TRBV5-6; J gene: TRBJ2-3; clone size: NA; D gene: TRBD1; CDR3 DNA: TGTGCCAGCAGCTATACTGGGAGACAGGGGGGTGCAGATACGCAGTATTTT; CDR3 protein: CASSYTGRQGGADTQYF